This T cell receptor (beta chain) is from a study of graft-versus-host responses after intestinal transplantation. About the research overall: Multivisceral, liver-intestinal, or isolated intestinal grafts were transplanted into recipients. For around 3 years after anti-thymocyte globulin induction, all recipients took tacrolimus and steroids. Study-level points and caveats: Analysis identified GvH clones in recipient marrow, with some appearing first in ileum or blood.

Comments on this clone: The antigen is not known.

Here immunoSEQ multiplex PCR was the method, and the copy in TCRdb shows in-frame clones only, minus some. The sample records about 100,000 clones, about 91% being singletons. CDR1 and CDR2 from the germline V gene are SNHLY and FYNNEI. The ends were cut back, 4 bases at V and 7 bases at J, with 10 bases in the middle. This CDR3 spans 12 amino acids. The chain links TRBV2 to TRBJ1-2; D remains unclear. The source is a human donor who was the organ donor for an intestinal transplant. Sequenced material: unstimulated CD4+ T cells sorted from spleen or lymph node cells, taken before transplant. The CDR3 nucleotides are TGTGCCAGCAGTGGAATGGTAGGTGGCTACACCTTC. Protein product: CASSGMVGGYTF.